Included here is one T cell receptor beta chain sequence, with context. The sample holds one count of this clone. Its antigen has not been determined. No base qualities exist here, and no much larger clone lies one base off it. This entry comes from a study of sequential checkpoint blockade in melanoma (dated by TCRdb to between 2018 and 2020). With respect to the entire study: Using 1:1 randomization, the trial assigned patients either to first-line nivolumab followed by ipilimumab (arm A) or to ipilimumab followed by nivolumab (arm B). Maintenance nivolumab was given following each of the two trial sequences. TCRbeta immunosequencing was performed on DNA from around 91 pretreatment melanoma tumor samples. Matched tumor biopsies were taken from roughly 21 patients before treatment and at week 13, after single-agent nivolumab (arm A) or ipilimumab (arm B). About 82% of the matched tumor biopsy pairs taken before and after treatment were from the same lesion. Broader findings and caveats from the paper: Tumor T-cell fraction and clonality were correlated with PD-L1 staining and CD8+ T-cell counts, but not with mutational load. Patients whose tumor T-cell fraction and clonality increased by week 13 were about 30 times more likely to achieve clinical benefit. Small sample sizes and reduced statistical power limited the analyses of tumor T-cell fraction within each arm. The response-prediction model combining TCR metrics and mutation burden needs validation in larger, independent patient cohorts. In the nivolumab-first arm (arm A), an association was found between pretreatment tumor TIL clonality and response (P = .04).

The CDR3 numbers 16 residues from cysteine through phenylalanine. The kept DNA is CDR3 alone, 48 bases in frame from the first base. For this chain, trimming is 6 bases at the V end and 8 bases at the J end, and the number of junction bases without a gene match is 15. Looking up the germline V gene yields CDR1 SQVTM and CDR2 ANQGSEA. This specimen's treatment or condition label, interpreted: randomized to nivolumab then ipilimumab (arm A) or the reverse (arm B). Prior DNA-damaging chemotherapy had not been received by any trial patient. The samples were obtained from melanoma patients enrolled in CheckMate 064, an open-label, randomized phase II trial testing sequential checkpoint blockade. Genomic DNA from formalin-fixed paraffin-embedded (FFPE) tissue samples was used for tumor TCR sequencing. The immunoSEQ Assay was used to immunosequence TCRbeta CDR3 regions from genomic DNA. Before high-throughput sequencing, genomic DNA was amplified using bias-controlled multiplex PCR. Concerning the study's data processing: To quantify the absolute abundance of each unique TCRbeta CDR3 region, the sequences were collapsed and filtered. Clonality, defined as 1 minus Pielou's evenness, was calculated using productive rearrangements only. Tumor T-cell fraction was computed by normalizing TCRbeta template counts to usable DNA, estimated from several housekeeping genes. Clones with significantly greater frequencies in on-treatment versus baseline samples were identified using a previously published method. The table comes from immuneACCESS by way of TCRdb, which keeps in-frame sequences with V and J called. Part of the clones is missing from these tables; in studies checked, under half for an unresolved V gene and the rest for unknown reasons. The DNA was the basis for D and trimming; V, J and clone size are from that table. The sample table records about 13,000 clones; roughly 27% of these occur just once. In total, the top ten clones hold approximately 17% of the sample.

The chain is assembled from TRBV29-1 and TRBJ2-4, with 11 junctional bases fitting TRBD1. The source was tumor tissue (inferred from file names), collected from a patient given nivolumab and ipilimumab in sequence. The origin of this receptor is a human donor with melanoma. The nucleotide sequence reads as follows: TGCAGCGTCCCTAATCCTCCGGGACAGGGGGATGACATTCAGTACTTC. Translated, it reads CSVPNPPGQGDDIQYF. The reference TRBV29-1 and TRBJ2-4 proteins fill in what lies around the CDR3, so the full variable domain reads SAVISQKPSRDICQRGTSLTIQCQVDSQVTMMFWYRQQPGQSLTLIATANQGSEATYESGFVIDKFPISRPNLTFSTLTVSNMSPEDSSIYLCSVPNPPGQGDDIQYFGAGTRLSVL.